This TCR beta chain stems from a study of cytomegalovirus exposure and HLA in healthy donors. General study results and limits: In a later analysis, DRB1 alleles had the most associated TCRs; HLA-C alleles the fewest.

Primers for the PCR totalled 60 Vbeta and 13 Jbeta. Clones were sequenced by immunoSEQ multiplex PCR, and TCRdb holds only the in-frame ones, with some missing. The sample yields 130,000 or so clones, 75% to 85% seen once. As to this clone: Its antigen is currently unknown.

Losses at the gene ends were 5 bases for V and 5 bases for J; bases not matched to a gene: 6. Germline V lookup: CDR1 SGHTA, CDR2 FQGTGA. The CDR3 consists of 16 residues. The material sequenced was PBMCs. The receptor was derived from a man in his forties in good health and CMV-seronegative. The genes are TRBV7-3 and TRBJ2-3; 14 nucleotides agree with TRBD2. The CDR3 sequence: CASSTGTSGSGDTQYF. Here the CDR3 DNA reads TGTGCCAGCAGCACCGGGACTAGCGGGAGTGGAGATACGCAGTATTTT.